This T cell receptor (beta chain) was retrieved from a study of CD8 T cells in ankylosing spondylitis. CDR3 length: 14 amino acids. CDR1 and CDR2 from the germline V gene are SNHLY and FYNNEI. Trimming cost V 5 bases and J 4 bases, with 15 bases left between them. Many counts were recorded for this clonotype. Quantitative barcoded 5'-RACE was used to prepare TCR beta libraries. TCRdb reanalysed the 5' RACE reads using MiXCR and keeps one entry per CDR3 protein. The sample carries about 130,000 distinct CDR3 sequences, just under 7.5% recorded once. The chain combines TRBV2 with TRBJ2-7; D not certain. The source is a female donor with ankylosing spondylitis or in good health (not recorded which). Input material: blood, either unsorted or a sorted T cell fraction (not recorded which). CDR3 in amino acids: CASSPWPFSYEQYF. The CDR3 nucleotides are TGTGCCAGCAGTCCTTGGCCTTTTTCGTACGAGCAGTACTTC.